This T cell receptor (beta chain) was observed in a study of identical twins. Study-level points and caveats: Partial confounding of zero-insertion analyses by invariant MAIT and iNKT cells was possible. Abundant beta clonotypes from cord blood bore fewer insertions; memory repertoires lacked this pattern.

This clonotype was counted only a few times. Its antigen is as yet unknown. MiXCR was run by TCRdb on the 5' RACE reads, yielding one entry per CDR3 protein. Of 1.5 million to 2 million distinct CDR3 sequences listed, roughly 35% are singletons. The germline CDR1 and CDR2 sequences are DFQATT and SNEGSKA (reference sequence). The CDR3 loop spans 15 amino acids. V dropped 3 bases and J dropped 0 bases, with 12 bases sitting between them. The TCR sequence derives from a newborn girl in good health. The sample comprised cord blood. The chain carries TRBV20-1 and TRBJ1-5; no reliable D call. Written as DNA, the CDR3 is TGCAGTGCTAGTCAGGCGGTCTATAGCAATCAGCCCCAGCATTTT. Translated, it gives CSASQAVYSNQPQHF.